A single sample is the source of the 24 T cell receptor beta chains below, sequenced in a study of blood T cell repertoires in COVID-19 (dated by TCRdb to the early 2020s). The library was obtained by the immunoSEQ multiplex PCR assay. Drawn from immuneACCESS, this table holds only the in-frame rearrangements with V and J called that TCRdb kept. Clones are partly lost; checked studies trace under half to an unresolved V gene and leave the rest unexplained. The sample table records around 170,000 clones; roughly 90% of these occur just once. Together, the top ten hold approximately 24% of the sample. The sample taken for sequencing was peripheral blood. These receptors were obtained from a man in his sixties with acute or convalescent COVID-19.

This clone was counted between two and nine times. This sequence joins TRBV6-1 and TRBJ2-7, with TRBD2 matching over 14 bases. The V gene end was trimmed by 4 bases and the J gene end by 3 bases; junction bases not matched to a gene: 5. CDR3 length: 16 amino acids. The germline V gene has CDR1 MNHNS and CDR2 SASEGT. The CDR3 protein is CASSGGLAGARYEQYF. DNA for the CDR3: TGTGCCAGCAGTGGGGGACTAGCGGGAGCGCGCTACGAGCAGTACTTC.

This chain links TRBV10-3 with TRBJ2-3; the match to TRBD2 covers 8 bases. V was pared by 0 bases and J by 1 base, with 3 bases of the junction left unmatched. The CDR3 has 16 residues. Germline V lookup: CDR1 ENHRY, CDR2 SYGVKD. The CDR3 DNA reads as TGTGCCATCAGTGAGTCCGGGGGGGGTCGCACAGATACGCAGTATTTT. Its protein is CAISESGGGRTDTQYF.

The chain uses TRBV5-4 and TRBJ1-6; 9 bases match TRBD1. J was trimmed by 6 bases and V by 0 bases; bases with no gene match: 4. Germline values: CDR1 SGHNT, CDR2 YYREEE (reference sequence). The length of the CDR3 is 16 residues. Here the CDR3 reads CASSLVQGAPNSPLHF. Here the CDR3 DNA reads TGTGCCAGCAGCTTGGTACAGGGGGCGCCTAATTCACCCCTCCACTTT.

This clone has a single count. V and J are TRBV11-3 and TRBJ2-2; D remains unclear. The CDR3 consists of 13 residues. From germline, CDR1 is SGHNT and CDR2 YENEEA. Trimming left V 5 bases short and J 4 bases short, with 8 bases between. CDR3 in amino acids: CASSPTTTGELFF. DNA of the CDR3: TGTGCCAGCAGCCCAACTACCACCGGGGAGCTGTTTTTT. The whole variable domain, remainder taken from reference TRBV11-3 and TRBJ2-2, is EAGVVQSPRYKIIEKKQPVAFWCNPISGHNTLYWYLQNLGQGPELLIRYENEEAVDDSQLPKDRFSAERLKGVDSTLKIQPAELGDSAVYLCASSPTTTGELFFGEGSRLTVL.

The gene calls are TRBV24-1 and TRBJ1-2; 8 bases are a match to TRBD1. This CDR3 region has 14 residues. J was trimmed by 7 bases and V by 4 bases; bases with no gene match: 7. CDR1 is KGHDR and CDR2 is SFDVKD in the germline V gene. CDR3 nucleotide sequence: TGTGCCACCAGTGACACGGACAGGGTCGTTGGCTACACCTTC. It encodes CATSDTDRVVGYTF.

The chain combines TRBV10-3 with TRBJ1-1; 8 nucleotides line up with TRBD1. CDR3 length: 14 amino acids. The germline gives CDR1 ENHRY, CDR2 SYGVKD. J lost 1 base, V lost 6 bases, and 4 bases had no gene match. The CDR3 DNA follows: TGTGCCATCAGCCTAACAGGGGGGAACACTGAAGCTTTCTTT. Encoded protein: CAISLTGGNTEAFF.

This sequence joins TRBV30 and TRBJ1-6; a possible D gene is TRBD1 (6 bases). CDR3 size: 14 residues. Between the trimmed V and J ends, which lost 1 base and 7 bases, there was a span of 11 bases. Germline V gene data show CDR1 as GTSNPN and CDR2 as SVGIG (reference sequence). The CDR3 loop reads CAWSDVGGNSPLHF. CDR3 bases: TGTGCCTGGAGTGACGTAGGGGGAAATTCACCCCTCCACTTT.

This clone has only one observation. This chain joins TRBV5-6 and TRBJ2-3, with D possibly being TRBD2 (6 bases). Germline V gives CDR1 SGHDT, CDR2 YYEEEE. V was cut by 5 bases and J by 4 bases, with 17 bases left in between. CDR3 length: 15 residues. This chain's CDR3 is CASSWGGSGPDTQYF. CDR3 DNA: TGTGCCAGCAGTTGGGGAGGATCAGGGCCAGATACGCAGTATTTT.

The V and J genes are TRBV2 and TRBJ1-4, with D possibly matching TRBD1 (5 bases). Germline lookup yields CDR1 SNHLY and CDR2 FYNNEI. V dropped 4 bases and J dropped 8 bases, with 11 bases sitting between them. The length of the CDR3 is 13 residues. CDR3 protein: CASSAEKGEKLFF. The DNA for the CDR3 is TGTGCCAGCAGTGCCGAGAAGGGGGAAAAACTGTTTTTT.

The V gene is TRBV9, the J gene TRBJ2-7; maybe TRBD1 (5 bases). Trimming cost V 0 bases and J 2 bases, with 9 bases left between them. The CDR3 totals 14 residues. Germline V gives CDR1 SGDLS, CDR2 YYNGEE. The CDR3 nucleotides read TGTGCCAGCAGCGTAGCTACAGGTACCTACGAGCAGTACTTC. Protein sequence: CASSVATGTYEQYF.

The chain carries TRBV10-3 and TRBJ1-6, with D possibly being TRBD1 (6 bases). The CDR3 totals 13 residues. Germline V gene sequence: CDR1 ENHRY, CDR2 SYGVKD. V was clipped by 6 bases and J by 7 bases, with 10 bases between them. In nucleotides, the CDR3 is TGTGCCATCAGGGACAGTCCAAATTCACCCCTCCACTTT. Protein product: CAIRDSPNSPLHF.

This clone was recorded only once. The CDR3 here is CASSLAWAGQGADTQYF. The CDR3 coding sequence is TGTGCCAGCAGCTTGGCCTGGGCGGGACAGGGGGCAGATACGCAGTATTTT. The chain recombines TRBV5-6 with TRBJ2-3, with 11 bases matching TRBD1. Germline V lookup: CDR1 SGHDT, CDR2 YYEEEE. V gave up 0 bases and J gave up 4 bases; unmatched junction bases: 7. There are 17 residues in the CDR3. Drawing the rest from reference TRBV5-6 and TRBJ2-3, the complete variable domain is DAGVTQSPTHLIKTRGQQVTLRCSPKSGHDTVSWYQQALGQGPQFIFQYYEEEERQRGNFPDRFSGHQFPNYSSELNVNALLLGDSALYLCASSLAWAGQGADTQYFGPGTRLTVL.

The chain has TRBV2 and TRBJ1-5, with D perhaps matching TRBD1 (6 bases). This CDR3 has 15 amino acids. V shed 6 bases and J shed 1 base, with 13 bases lying between them. Germline V gene data show CDR1 as SNHLY and CDR2 as FYNNEI. CDR3 amino acids: CASRGSGVSNQPQHF. The CDR3 DNA sequence: TGTGCCAGCAGAGGATCAGGGGTAAGCAATCAGCCCCAGCATTTT.

J is TRBJ1-1 and V is TRBV4-2; TRBD1 matches 7 bases. Germline values: CDR1 LGHNA, CDR2 YNFKEQ. CDR3 length: 15 amino acids. The V and J ends lost 4 bases and 3 bases, in that order; junction bases with no gene match: 8. CDR3 DNA: TGTGCCAGCAGCCGCCCGACAGGGTCGTACACTGAAGCTTTCTTT. Its translation is CASSRPTGSYTEAFF.

The chain is built from TRBV11-2 and TRBJ2-7, with D maybe TRBD1 (5 bases). The CDR3 runs 14 residues. The germline V and J ends were trimmed by 0 bases and 9 bases, with 15 bases remaining between them. Germline V gene data show CDR1 as SGHAT and CDR2 as FQNNGV. The chain's CDR3 is CASSLDRVGRAQYF. CDR3 bases: TGTGCCAGCAGCTTAGATCGTGTAGGCAGGGCGCAGTACTTC.

CDR3 in amino acids: CASSPNSATRDTIYF. The CDR3 bases are TGTGCCAGCAGTCCGAATTCCGCGACACGAGACACCATATATTTT. V gene TRBV27 combines with J gene TRBJ1-3; D unclear. The CDR3 contains 15 residues. Germline V gene sequence: CDR1 MNHEY, CDR2 SMNVEV (reference sequence). Trimming left V 5 bases short and J 8 bases short, with 19 bases between.

V and J are TRBV11-3 and TRBJ1-3; tentatively, D is TRBD1 (5 bases). In germline, CDR1 is SGHNT, CDR2 YENEEA. The CDR3 has 16 residues. V was clipped by 1 base and J by 0 bases, with 10 bases between them. The CDR3 here is CASSLGDSFSGNTIYF. CDR3 DNA: TGTGCCAGCAGCTTAGGGGACTCCTTCTCTGGAAACACCATATATTTT.

The chain uses TRBV27 and TRBJ1-4; D unclear. V was shortened by 6 bases and J by 0 bases, with 14 bases between the two germline ends. Germline CDR1 and CDR2: MNHEY and SMNVEV (reference sequence). There are 16 residues in the CDR3. In DNA form, the CDR3 reads TGTGCCAGCAGCTTCTCCTCGGGTGCAACTAATGAAAAACTGTTTTTT. Translation gives CASSFSSGATNEKLFF.

V is TRBV19 and J is TRBJ1-6; 10 nucleotides line up with TRBD1. V trimming: 5 bases; J trimming: 10 bases; junction bases outside the gene matches: 11. Germline values: CDR1 LNHDA, CDR2 SQIVND (reference sequence). This CDR3 comprises 16 residues. The CDR3 sequence: CASSLGQGNPGSPLHF. DNA for the CDR3: TGTGCCAGTAGTCTGGGACAGGGGAATCCGGGATCACCCCTCCACTTT.

This sequence joins TRBV30 and TRBJ1-5; a weak D match, TRBD1 (6 bases). The CDR3 is 14 residues long. Trimming shortened V by 1 base and J by 3 bases, and 10 bases separated the two germline ends. Germline V gene lookup returns CDR1 GTSNPN and CDR2 SVGIG (reference sequence). The CDR3, as DNA: TGTGCCTGGAGTGGAGGGGGATCCAATCAGCCCCAGCATTTT. This encodes CAWSGGGSNQPQHF.

The chain has TRBV27 and TRBJ1-6; D is unclear. There are 14 residues in the CDR3. Between the trimmed V and J ends, which lost 6 bases and 5 bases, there was a span of 11 bases. Germline V gene sequence: CDR1 MNHEY, CDR2 SMNVEV (reference sequence). The CDR3 DNA reads TGTGCCAGCAGGCTATTTGTCGATAATTCACCCCTCCACTTT. Its translation: CASRLFVDNSPLHF.

The chain joins TRBV2 to TRBJ1-2, with TRBD1 as a possible D gene (5 bases). The CDR3 spans 14 residues. The germline V and J ends were trimmed by 8 bases and 2 bases, with 15 bases remaining between them. In germline, CDR1 is SNHLY, CDR2 FYNNEI. The CDR3 protein is CASAPGGYNYGYTF. The DNA for the CDR3 is TGTGCCAGCGCCCCGGGGGGGTACAACTATGGCTACACCTTC.

The chain recombines TRBV30 with TRBJ1-5, with D hard to call. The germline CDR1 and CDR2 sequences are GTSNPN and SVGIG (reference sequence). CDR3 length: 13 amino acids. V was trimmed by 1 base and J by 7 bases, leaving 11 bases between them. Written as DNA, the CDR3 is TGTGCCTGGAGTGGTAGGGAGGGACAGCCCCAGCATTTT. It specifies CAWSGREGQPQHF. Full variable domain (missing parts from reference TRBV30 and TRBJ1-5): SQTIHQWPATLVQPVGSPLSLECTVEGTSNPNLYWYRQAAGRGLQLLFYSVGIGQISSEVPQNLSASRPQDRQFILSSKKLLLSDSGFYLCAWSGREGQPQHFGDGTRLSIL.

This chain joins TRBV5-6 and TRBJ1-1; perhaps TRBD1 as D (6 bases). The V gene's germline CDR1 is SGHDT and CDR2 YYEEEE. This CDR3 spans 14 amino acids. Trimming removed 4 bases at V and 5 bases at J, with 15 bases between. Here the CDR3 reads CASSIGQILTEAFF. The CDR3 DNA sequence: TGTGCCAGCAGCATAGGACAGATTCTGACTGAAGCTTTCTTT.